Below, 24 T cell receptor beta chains from the same sample are listed, as sequenced in a study of vaccination and CD4 T cells after COVID-19. Their target antigens are unknown. The time point: late sampling 161 to 241 days after vaccination in a few convalescent patients. Stated treatment: approximately 9-day PBMC culture with coronavirus spike peptide pools or control peptides (ViraFEST assay). Cultured CD4+ T cell DNA underwent sequencing with the Oncomine TCR Beta short-read assay. Using its own MiXCR run on the PCR reads, TCRdb lists one record per CDR3 protein. Counted here are 16,000 or so distinct CDR3 sequences, roughly two fifths occurring once; the ten biggest clones make up about a sixth. The sample here was CD4+ T cells from blood, cultured in vitro, taken about 7 months after SARS-CoV-2 vaccination. Source of these receptors: a human donor who had recovered from COVID-19.

The rearrangement links TRBV6-1 to TRBJ1-6, with 7 bases lining up with TRBD1. J gave up 7 bases and V 5 bases, and 5 bases lay outside the gene matches. The CDR3 spans 14 residues. Germline lookup yields CDR1 MNHNS and CDR2 SASEGT. CDR3 sequence reads: CASSRGQANSPLHF. The CDR3 nucleotides read TGTGCCAGCAGTCGCGGACAGGCCAATTCACCCCTCCACTTT.

This clonotype came up a few times. The chain has TRBV6-2 or TRBV6-3 and TRBJ1-1; TRBD1 matches at 9 bases. CDR1 is MNHEY, CDR2 SVGEGT, per germline. Unmatched junction bases numbered 9, after V lost 5 bases and J lost 11 bases. The CDR3 contains 13 residues. For the CDR3, the DNA is TGTGCCAGCAGTCGTCCCGGGACAGGGAATGCTTTCTTT. It codes for CASSRPGTGNAFF.

The chain carries TRBV7-8 and TRBJ1-1, with 8 bases that match TRBD1. Per germline, CDR1 SGHVS and CDR2 FQNEAQ. The CDR3 sequence is 13 residues long. V was pared by 4 bases and J by 9 bases, with 7 bases of the junction left unmatched. The CDR3 sequence: CASSSVGQGKAFF. CDR3 nucleotide sequence: TGTGCCAGCAGCTCTGTTGGACAGGGCAAAGCTTTCTTT.

On this clonotype itself: The conserved phenylalanine or tryptophan is not found at the CDR3 terminus, so this likely reflects a read error. The chain joins TRBV20-1 to TRBJ1-2; TRBD1 matches 7 bases. CDR3 length equals 15 residues. CDR1 is DFQATT and CDR2 is SNEGSKA in the germline V gene (reference sequence). V shed 1 base and J 4 bases; nucleotides not matched to a gene: 9. The CDR3: CSARALRDSAYGYTL. DNA of the CDR3: TGCAGTGCTAGAGCCCTGCGGGACAGTGCCTATGGCTACACCCTC.

The chain combines TRBV27 with TRBJ2-7; 7 nucleotides agree with TRBD1. The CDR3 consists of 15 residues. V shed 6 bases, J shed 5 bases, and the junction held 13 bases outside the gene matches. Germline lookup yields CDR1 MNHEY and CDR2 SMNVEV (reference sequence). The CDR3 region is CASSRKSRGINEQYF. CDR3 DNA: TGTGCCAGCAGCCGCAAATCCAGGGGGATAAACGAGCAGTACTTC.

By frequency in the sample, this clonotype is medium-sized. The J gene is TRBJ2-7, the V gene TRBV30; D remains ambiguous. Trimming stripped 2 bases from V and 6 bases from J, with 14 bases between. Germline V gives CDR1 GTSNPN, CDR2 SVGIG (reference sequence). The CDR3 sequence is 13 residues long. The CDR3 region is CAWSKELRLEQYF. The CDR3, as DNA: TGTGCCTGGAGTAAAGAACTTCGACTCGAGCAGTACTTC.

By share, this clonotype ranks as medium-sized. The V and J genes are TRBV20-1 and TRBJ2-3, with D possibly matching TRBD2 (5 bases). The CDR3 loop spans 14 amino acids. Trimming cost V 6 bases and J 0 bases, with 13 bases left between them. Germline V gene data show CDR1 as DFQATT and CDR2 as SNEGSKA (reference sequence). The CDR3 region is CSAFVRGSTDTQYF. DNA for the CDR3: TGCAGTGCGTTCGTACGGGGAAGCACAGATACGCAGTATTTT.

The V and J genes are TRBV7-9 and TRBJ2-7; D is uncertain. V was cut by 4 bases and J by 6 bases, with 10 bases left in between. The CDR3 has 12 amino acids. Germline V gives CDR1 SEHNR, CDR2 FQNEAQ (reference sequence). CDR3 residues: CASSSLSIEQYF. The DNA of the CDR3 is TGTGCCAGCAGCTCCCTATCTATCGAGCAGTACTTC.

The table lists this clonotype with a count of one. The chain recombines TRBV24-1 with TRBJ2-2; TRBD1 aligns across 8 bases. The length of the CDR3 is 16 residues. Germline-derived CDR1 and CDR2 are KGHDR and SFDVKD. With V trimmed by 2 bases and J by 4 bases, 5 bases remained unmatched. Here the CDR3 DNA reads TGTGCCACCAGTGATTCCAGGGGGCGGGTCACCGGGGAGCTGTTTTTT. It encodes CATSDSRGRVTGELFF.

Concerning this clonotype: A read error may be the cause here, since a much bigger clone is one base away. The chain joins TRBV7-8 to TRBJ2-1; 7 nucleotides match TRBD2. The junction had 10 bases not matched to a gene; V was cut back by 5 bases and J by 6 bases. The CDR3 has 15 residues. In germline, CDR1 is SGHVS, CDR2 FQNEAQ. CDR3: CASSQWAGGSNEQFF. CDR3 DNA sequence: TGTGCCAGCAGCCAGTGGGCTGGCGGGAGCAATGAGCAGTTCTTC.

V gene TRBV6-1 combines with J gene TRBJ2-2; TRBD1 agrees at 7 bases. With V trimmed by 10 bases and J by 4 bases, 6 bases remained unmatched. CDR3 length: 13 residues. The germline gives CDR1 MNHNS, CDR2 SASEGT. As DNA, the CDR3 is TGTGCCAACGGACAGGACCGCACCGGGGAGCTGTTTTTT. It translates to CANGQDRTGELFF.

The V gene is TRBV7-2, the J gene TRBJ2-7; a possible D gene is TRBD1 (5 bases). The CDR3 totals 14 residues. Germline V gives CDR1 SGHTA, CDR2 FQGNSA. The ends were cut back, 7 bases at V and 0 bases at J, with 13 bases in the middle. The CDR3 sequence is CASNWGLSSYEQYF. The CDR3 DNA reads as TGTGCCAGCAATTGGGGCCTCAGCTCCTACGAGCAGTACTTC. The whole variable domain, remainder taken from reference TRBV7-2 and TRBJ2-7, is GAGVSQSPSNKVTEKGKDVELRCDPISGHTALYWYRQSLGQGLEFLIYFQGNSAPDKSGLPSDRFSAERTGGSVSTLTIQRTQQEDSAVYLCASNWGLSSYEQYFGPGTRLTVT.

The V gene is TRBV15, the J gene TRBJ1-5, with D unclear. The germline CDR1 and CDR2 sequences are LNHNV and YYDKDF (reference sequence). The CDR3 covers 14 residues. Deletions cut 5 bases from V and 2 bases from J, with 10 bases between. The CDR3 sequence is CATSPLGRNQPQHF. The CDR3 DNA follows: TGTGCCACCAGCCCACTGGGCCGCAATCAGCCCCAGCATTTT.

The rearrangement joins TRBV11-2 to TRBJ2-5, with TRBD1 matching over 10 bases. V lost 1 base and J lost 5; bases outside the gene matches: 10. Germline-derived CDR1 and CDR2 are SGHAT and FQNNGV. The CDR3 has 17 amino acids. The CDR3 bases are TGTGCCAGCAGCTTAGGCCGCGGGACAGGGGTGGCGGAGACCCAGTACTTC. Amino acid sequence: CASSLGRGTGVAETQYF.

CDR3 bases: TGTGCCAGCAGTTACCGCCGGGGGCAATACAATGAGCAGTTCTTC. Its protein product is CASSYRRGQYNEQFF. The chain links TRBV27 to TRBJ2-1, with D perhaps TRBD1 or TRBD2 (6 bases each). With 4 bases removed from V and 4 bases from J, the gap between germline ends came to 14 bases. Germline V lookup: CDR1 MNHEY, CDR2 SMNVEV (reference sequence). The CDR3 runs to 15 residues.

This clonotype was detected only once. V is TRBV4-2 and J is TRBJ1-5, with D tentatively TRBD1 (5 bases). This CDR3 is built from 15 residues. CDR1 and CDR2 (germline): LGHNA, YNFKEQ. Trimming took 0 bases from V and 6 from J, leaving 12 bases between them. The CDR3 nucleotides read TGTGCCAGCAGCCAAGATCTGCAGGGAGGTCAGCCCCAGCATTTT. It encodes CASSQDLQGGQPQHF.

This clonotype was detected only a few times. The chain carries TRBV6-1 and TRBJ2-5, with a possible D match to TRBD1 (6 bases). The germline CDR1 and CDR2 sequences are MNHNS and SASEGT. V was clipped by 7 bases and J by 5 bases, with 17 bases between them. CDR3 length: 14 amino acids. CDR3 residues: CASTMSGTFETQYF. In DNA, the CDR3 is TGTGCCAGCACCATGTCAGGGACATTTGAGACCCAGTACTTC.

A few counts support this clonotype. This chain joins TRBV27 and TRBJ2-3, with 8 positions matching TRBD1. The CDR3 contains 16 residues. Germline values: CDR1 MNHEY, CDR2 SMNVEV (reference sequence). V was clipped by 6 bases and J by 3 bases; unmatched bases: 11. The DNA for the CDR3 is TGTGCCAGCAGGACTTTACAGGGGGGACAAACAGATACGCAGTATTTT. Protein sequence: CASRTLQGGQTDTQYF.

The chain is built from TRBV2 and TRBJ2-7; 12 bases agree with TRBD2. From germline, CDR1 is SNHLY and CDR2 FYNNEI. This CDR3 has 16 amino acids. V shed 5 bases and J 3 bases; nucleotides not matched to a gene: 8. This chain's CDR3 is CASSKTMTSGSYEQYF. Here the CDR3 DNA reads TGTGCCAGCAGTAAAACGATGACTAGCGGGAGCTACGAGCAGTACTTC.

The genes are TRBV7-9 and TRBJ2-3; TRBD2 matches 12 bases. The CDR3 loop spans 19 amino acids. Trimming at V came to 10 bases and at J to 4 bases, leaving 21 bases not matched to a gene. Germline V gene sequence: CDR1 SEHNR, CDR2 FQNEAQ (reference sequence). The CDR3 nucleotides read TGTGCCAACCGACCTCCACGACTAGCGGGAGCTCCCCCATCAGATACGCAGTATTTT. Encoded protein: CANRPPRLAGAPPSDTQYF. The full variable domain, completed using reference TRBV7-9 and TRBJ2-3, is DTGVSQNPRHKITKRGQNVTFRCDPISEHNRLYWYRQTLGQGPEFLTYFQNEAQLEKSRLLSDRFSAERPKGSFSTLEIQRTEQGDSAMYLCANRPPRLAGAPPSDTQYFGPGTRLTVL.

J is TRBJ2-3 and V is TRBV7-9; tentatively, D is TRBD1 (6 bases). V lost 0 bases and J 5 bases, leaving 9 bases between the germline ends. CDR3 length: 14 residues. Germline V gene data show CDR1 as SEHNR and CDR2 as FQNEAQ (reference sequence). CDR3 DNA: TGTGCCAGCAGCTTAGCGGGGGCGGGAGATACGCAGTATTTT. Protein product: CASSLAGAGDTQYF.

This clonotype has more than one count but fewer than ten. The J gene is TRBJ2-1, the V gene TRBV7-6, with 7 bases matching TRBD1. From germline, CDR1 is SGHVS and CDR2 FNYEAQ. The CDR3 spans 14 residues. V lost 5 bases to trimming and J lost 7 bases; unmatched junction nucleotides: 8. CDR3 residues: CASSARQGSNEQFF. In DNA, the CDR3 is TGTGCCAGCAGCGCCCGACAGGGTTCTAATGAGCAGTTCTTC.

The chain employs TRBV20-1 and TRBJ2-3, with 9 positions matching TRBD1. The J segment lost 4 bases and the V segment lost 3 bases, leaving 5 bases of the junction unmatched. The CDR3 sequence is 14 residues long. The germline gives CDR1 DFQATT, CDR2 SNEGSKA (reference sequence). CDR3 bases: TGCAGTGCTAGCGACAGGGGGATCGCAGATACGCAGTATTTT. Protein sequence: CSASDRGIADTQYF.

Worth noting for this clonotype: An end of the junction does not agree with germline; a read error may underlie this. This chain connects TRBV6-1 to TRBJ1-2; 9 nucleotides line up with TRBD1. The germline V gene has CDR1 MNHNS and CDR2 SASEGT. The CDR3 has 13 residues. The CDR3 DNA reads as TGTGTCAGCAGTACGCGGGACAGGGATGGCTACACCTTC. Its protein is CVSSTRDRDGYTF.